This entry lists 26 T cell receptor beta chains sequenced from one sample in a study of T cell responses to AZD1222 COVID-19 vaccine. TCRdb keeps only in-frame clones here, not all; method: immunoSEQ multiplex PCR. The sample has 150,000 or so clones, 94% seen once. The material sequenced was peripheral blood, taken 28 days after the second AZD1222 dose. All receptors derive from an adult who received the AZD1222 COVID-19 vaccine.

This sequence joins TRBV11-2 and TRBJ1-1, with D perhaps matching TRBD1 (6 bases). Trimming took 2 bases from V and 3 from J, leaving 10 bases between them. The CDR3 has 14 residues. Germline V gene sequence: CDR1 SGHAT, CDR2 FQNNGV. CDR3 in amino acids: CASSLHRVYTEAFF. The CDR3 DNA sequence: TGTGCCAGCAGCTTACACAGGGTTTACACTGAAGCTTTCTTT. Full variable domain (missing parts from reference TRBV11-2 and TRBJ1-1): EAGVAQSPRYKIIEKRQSVAFWCNPISGHATLYWYQQILGQGPKLLIQFQNNGVVDDSQLPKDRFSAERLKGVDSTLKIQPAKLEDSAVYLCASSLHRVYTEAFFGQGTRLTVV.

This sequence joins TRBV3-1 (or the pseudogene TRBV3-2) and TRBJ1-4; no clear D gene. The CDR3 extends over 15 amino acids. The germline V gene has CDR1 LGHDT and CDR2 YNNKEL (reference sequence). Trimming left V 1 base short and J 5 bases short, with 11 bases between. In DNA form, the CDR3 reads TGTGCCAGCAGCCAAGGCGACTCTCTGAATGAAAAACTGTTTTTT. Translating it yields CASSQGDSLNEKLFF.

V usage is TRBV9 and J usage is TRBJ2-1; D call uncertain. Germline lookup yields CDR1 SGDLS and CDR2 YYNGEE. The CDR3 is made up of 14 amino acids. Trimming cost V 0 bases and J 8 bases, with 12 bases left between them. The CDR3 sequence: CASSVVVGNDEQFF. DNA for the CDR3: TGTGCCAGCAGCGTAGTTGTAGGTAATGATGAGCAGTTCTTC.

CDR3 nucleotides: TGTGCCAGCAGCCCCACGGCCGCTGCGGGGCCCCAGCATTTT. It translates to CASSPTAAAGPQHF. The genes are TRBV3-1 (or the pseudogene TRBV3-2) and TRBJ1-5; D is ambiguous. CDR1 and CDR2 from the germline V gene are LGHDT and YNNKEL (reference sequence). With 4 bases removed from V and 9 bases from J, the gap between germline ends came to 16 bases. The CDR3 totals 14 residues.

The chain joins TRBV5-1 to TRBJ2-5; 8 nucleotides match TRBD1. In germline, CDR1 is SGHRS, CDR2 YFSETQ. The ends lost 1 base at V and 3 bases at J; junction bases unmatched: 8. The CDR3 has 16 amino acids. The CDR3 sequence is CASSLRRAGGKETQYF. CDR3 nucleotides: TGCGCCAGCAGCTTGCGCCGGGCAGGGGGCAAAGAGACCCAGTACTTC.

The genes are TRBV28 and TRBJ1-1; TRBD1 might be the D (6 bases). In germline, CDR1 is MDHEN, CDR2 SYDVKM. V was clipped by 6 bases and J by 5 bases, with 13 bases between them. The CDR3 consists of 13 residues. DNA of the CDR3: TGTGCCAGCAGATCGACAGGAGGAACTGAAGCTTTCTTT. Protein sequence: CASRSTGGTEAFF. Supplemented by reference TRBV28 and TRBJ1-1, the full variable domain reads DVKVTQSSRYLVKRTGEKVFLECVQDMDHENMFWYRQDPGLGLRLIYFSYDVKMKEKGDIPEGYSVSREKKERFSLILESASTNQTSMYLCASRSTGGTEAFFGQGTRLTVV.

This rearrangement joins TRBV7-3 to TRBJ2-3; a possible D gene is TRBD2 (6 bases). V lost 4 bases and J 6 bases, leaving 14 bases between the germline ends. CDR1 and CDR2 from the germline V gene are SGHTA and FQGTGA. The CDR3 loop spans 14 amino acids. The DNA of the CDR3 is TGTGCCAGCAGCTCTAGCGATGGGGGGGATACGCAGTATTTT. It codes for CASSSSDGGDTQYF.

The chain combines TRBV19 with TRBJ2-7; 8 positions match TRBD1. This CDR3 has 14 amino acids. The ends lost 5 bases at V and 0 bases at J; junction bases unmatched: 3. CDR1 is LNHDA, CDR2 SQIVND, per germline (reference sequence). The CDR3 protein is CASSSRGRSYEQYF. The CDR3 region has the DNA TGTGCCAGTAGTTCCAGGGGGCGCTCCTACGAGCAGTACTTC. Full variable domain (outside the CDR3, taken from reference TRBV19 and TRBJ2-7): DGGITQSPKYLFRKEGQNVTLSCEQNLNHDAMYWYRQDPGQGLRLIYYSQIVNDFQKGDIAEGYSVSREKKESFPLTVTSAQKNPTAFYLCASSSRGRSYEQYFGPGTRLTVT.

The chain is built from TRBV6-2 or TRBV6-3 and TRBJ1-5, with a weak D call TRBD1 (5 bases). V shed 5 bases and J shed 0 bases, with 8 bases lying between them. Germline CDR1 is MNHEY and CDR2 is SVGEGT. The CDR3 has 14 residues. CDR3 residues: CASSGGDSNQPQHF. In DNA form, the CDR3 reads TGTGCCAGCAGTGGGGGGGATAGCAATCAGCCCCAGCATTTT.

CDR3 sequence reads: CASSGKIGTGPYEQYF. The CDR3 nucleotides read TGTGCCAGCAGCGGCAAGATAGGGACAGGGCCCTACGAGCAGTACTTC. V is TRBV7-2 and J is TRBJ2-7; TRBD1 matches 9 bases. Unmatched junction bases numbered 10, after V lost 5 bases and J lost 2 bases. Germline CDR1 reads SGHTA; CDR2 reads FQGNSA. CDR3 length equals 16 residues.

Written as DNA, the CDR3 is TGTGCCAGCAGCCCCCGGGACGCGGGGCGGGTGCCCCAGCATTTT. Its translation is CASSPRDAGRVPQHF. The chain combines TRBV7-8 with TRBJ1-5; TRBD1 might be the D (5 bases). Trimming took off 5 bases at V and 9 bases at J, with 20 bases between the two ends. CDR1 is SGHVS, CDR2 FQNEAQ, per germline. CDR3 size: 15 residues.

J is TRBJ2-1 and V is TRBV30, with TRBD1 matching 9 bases. V was clipped by 3 bases and J by 8 bases; unmatched bases: 8. CDR3 length equals 14 residues. Germline lookup yields CDR1 GTSNPN and CDR2 SVGIG (reference sequence). For the CDR3, the DNA is TGTGCCTGGAGCGCGACAGGGGGAGGGGATGAGCAGTTCTTC. Its translation is CAWSATGGGDEQFF.

The J gene is TRBJ2-1, the V gene TRBV6-5; D ambiguous. The CDR3 runs 13 residues. Trimming removed 6 bases at V and 7 bases at J, with 13 bases between. CDR1 is MNHEY, CDR2 SVGAGI, per germline. In DNA form, the CDR3 reads TGTGCCAGCAGGTTTGGAGCAAGGAATGAGCAGTTCTTC. Translation gives CASRFGARNEQFF.

The chain is built from TRBV6-5 and TRBJ2-7; no clear D gene. V dropped 2 bases and J dropped 4 bases, with 12 bases sitting between them. CDR3 length: 14 residues. Germline CDR1 reads MNHEY; CDR2 reads SVGAGI. CDR3 in DNA: TGTGCCAGCAGTTACGGTCTTCGGGTGTACGAGCAGTACTTC. It encodes CASSYGLRVYEQYF.

The genes are TRBV6-2 or TRBV6-3 and TRBJ2-2; 7 nucleotides agree with TRBD2. V lost 6 bases and J lost 3; bases outside the gene matches: 10. CDR1 and CDR2 from the germline V gene are MNHEY and SVGEGT. The CDR3 extends over 16 amino acids. This CDR3 reads CASSLVGGEDTGELFF. In DNA form, the CDR3 reads TGTGCCAGCAGCCTCGTGGGGGGGGAGGACACCGGGGAGCTGTTTTTT.

This clone was seen a single time. V is TRBV19 and J is TRBJ1-2; 9 bases align to TRBD1. This CDR3 is 14 amino acids long. The V gene's germline CDR1 is LNHDA and CDR2 SQIVND (reference sequence). Trimming removed 5 bases from V and 6 bases from J; junction bases left unmatched: 7. In DNA, the CDR3 is TGTGCCAGTAGTCCCCGGACAGGGGTCGATGGCTACACCTTC. Translated: CASSPRTGVDGYTF.

The chain couples TRBV6-5 to TRBJ1-6; 7 bases line up with TRBD1. This CDR3 is built from 16 residues. CDR1 and CDR2 from the germline V gene are MNHEY and SVGAGI. The V gene end was trimmed by 2 bases and the J gene end by 7 bases; junction bases not matched to a gene: 8. As DNA, the CDR3 is TGTGCCAGCAGTTACACCAAGGGGGCCCGGAATTCACCCCTCCACTTT. Amino acid sequence: CASSYTKGARNSPLHF.

The V gene is TRBV6-6, the J gene TRBJ2-1; no firm D call. The CDR3 has 15 residues. V was shortened by 5 bases and J by 0 bases, with 11 bases between the two germline ends. The germline V gene has CDR1 MNHNY and CDR2 SVGAGI (reference sequence). The CDR3 sequence is CASSPHESSYNEQFF. The CDR3 DNA sequence: TGTGCCAGCAGTCCCCATGAGAGCTCCTACAATGAGCAGTTCTTC.

The chain carries TRBV30 and TRBJ2-1; either TRBD1 or TRBD2 may fit D (6 bases each). CDR1 GTSNPN and CDR2 SVGIG come from the germline V gene (reference sequence). CDR3 length: 13 amino acids. The ends were cut back, 0 bases at V and 8 bases at J, with 11 bases in the middle. The CDR3 region is CAWSVFRGHEQFF. The CDR3 DNA reads TGTGCCTGGAGTGTGTTTCGGGGGCATGAGCAGTTCTTC.

V gene TRBV20-1 combines with J gene TRBJ1-1; perhaps TRBD1 as D (5 bases). V was pared by 2 bases and J by 7 bases, with 8 bases between. CDR3 length: 11 residues. In germline, CDR1 is DFQATT, CDR2 SNEGSKA (reference sequence). The CDR3 is CSARPGLEAFF. CDR3 DNA sequence: TGCAGTGCTAGACCGGGACTTGAAGCTTTCTTT.

The V and J genes are TRBV12-5 and TRBJ2-1, with D uncertain. The V end lost 0 bases, the J end lost 3 bases, and 9 bases lay between the germline ends. Germline lookup yields CDR1 LGHNT and CDR2 FRNRAP. This CDR3 has 15 residues. The CDR3 protein is CASGLVADHYNEQFF. The CDR3 DNA sequence: TGTGCTAGTGGTTTGGTGGCGGATCACTACAATGAGCAGTTCTTC.

The V and J genes are TRBV3-1 (or the pseudogene TRBV3-2) and TRBJ2-1; 7 bases are a match to TRBD1. With 5 bases clipped from V and 9 bases from J, the junction kept 7 bases outside the gene matches. The CDR3 runs 13 residues. Germline lookup yields CDR1 LGHDT and CDR2 YNNKEL (reference sequence). The CDR3 sequence: CASSFNRGTEQFF. CDR3 DNA: TGTGCCAGCAGCTTCAACAGGGGTACTGAGCAGTTCTTC.

V gene TRBV7-2 combines with J gene TRBJ2-1; TRBD1 aligns across 8 bases. CDR3 size: 16 residues. With V trimmed by 1 base and J by 5 bases, 7 bases remained unmatched. Germline lookup yields CDR1 SGHTA and CDR2 FQGNSA. The CDR3, as DNA: TGTGCCAGCAGCTTAGTAGGACAGGGTCTGGACAATGAGCAGTTCTTC. Its protein product is CASSLVGQGLDNEQFF.

The chain links TRBV3-1 (or the pseudogene TRBV3-2) to TRBJ2-7; 7 bases fit TRBD2. Germline CDR1 is LGHDT and CDR2 is YNNKEL (reference sequence). The CDR3 length is 14 residues. V shed 0 bases, J shed 3 bases, and the junction held 2 bases outside the gene matches. CDR3 in amino acids: CASSQEAGRYEQYF. The CDR3 DNA reads TGTGCCAGCAGCCAAGAAGCGGGGCGCTACGAGCAGTACTTC.

The sample holds one count of this clone. The chain couples TRBV20-1 to TRBJ1-6, with D possibly matching TRBD1 (5 bases). The CDR3 spans 14 residues. Germline lookup yields CDR1 DFQATT and CDR2 SNEGSKA (reference sequence). V was clipped by 3 bases and J by 7 bases, with 13 bases between them. CDR3 region: CSASRAGTNSPLHF. The CDR3 bases are TGCAGTGCTAGTAGGGCAGGGACCAATTCACCCCTCCACTTT.

The chain has TRBV21-1 and TRBJ1-4. TRBV21-1 is a listed pseudogene. There are 19 residues in the CDR3. CDR3 protein: CASSKASPPFEVTNEKLFF. CDR3 DNA sequence: TGTGCCAGCAGCAAAGCGTCTCCCCCCTTCGAGGTTACTAATGAAAAACTGTTTTTT.